What follows are 24 T cell receptor beta chains derived from one specimen sequenced in a study of T cell responses to AZD1222 COVID-19 vaccine. Produced via immunoSEQ multiplex PCR; TCRdb's table is partial and in-frame only. The sample consists of about 110,000 clones, approximately 89% of them appearing once. The sample consisted of peripheral blood, taken on day 0 of MenACWY control vaccination. The source of these receptors is an adult in good health.

The V call is TRBV6-5, the J call TRBJ2-1; the D gene is possibly TRBD2 (6 bases). In germline, CDR1 is MNHEY, CDR2 SVGAGI. This CDR3 contains 13 residues. Trimming removed 7 bases from V and 4 bases from J, with 11 bases in between. This CDR3 is CASTRGRYNEQFF. CDR3 coding DNA: TGTGCCAGCACCCGGGGGAGGTACAATGAGCAGTTCTTC.

The rearrangement joins TRBV19 to TRBJ1-5; 9 bases line up with TRBD1. The CDR3 loop spans 15 amino acids. CDR1 is LNHDA and CDR2 is SQIVND in the germline V gene (reference sequence). V was pared by 4 bases and J by 3 bases, with 4 bases of the junction left unmatched. This CDR3 reads CASSRTGELNQPQHF. The CDR3 nucleotides read TGTGCCAGTAGTAGGACAGGGGAACTCAATCAGCCCCAGCATTTT.

V usage is TRBV5-1 and J usage is TRBJ1-4, with D unresolved. The germline CDR1 and CDR2 sequences are SGHRS and YFSETQ. Trimming cost V 0 bases and J 6 bases, with 12 bases left between them. The CDR3 sequence is 15 residues long. DNA of the CDR3: TGCGCCAGCAGCTTGGCTCCCGCAGGCTATGAAAAACTGTTTTTT. The encoded protein is CASSLAPAGYEKLFF. The full variable domain, with the rest looked up from reference TRBV5-1 and TRBJ1-4, is KAGVTQTPRYLIKTRGQQVTLSCSPISGHRSVSWYQQTPGQGLQFLFEYFSETQRNKGNFPGRFSGRQFSNSRSEMNVSTLELGDSALYLCASSLAPAGYEKLFFGSGTQLSVL.

CDR3 amino acids: CASSERDRGETQYF. In DNA, the CDR3 is TGTGCCAGCAGTGAAAGGGACAGGGGTGAGACCCAGTACTTC. This sequence joins TRBV6-1 and TRBJ2-5, with TRBD1 matching over 10 bases. The CDR3 is 14 amino acids. Germline V gene data show CDR1 as MNHNS and CDR2 as SASEGT. The V gene end was trimmed by 2 bases and the J gene end by 5 bases; junction bases not matched to a gene: 2.

This sequence joins TRBV19 and TRBJ2-7; D is unresolved. There are 13 residues in the CDR3. Trimming took 8 bases from V and 0 from J, leaving 11 bases between them. Per germline, CDR1 LNHDA and CDR2 SQIVND (reference sequence). The CDR3 DNA reads TGTGCCAGTGGGAATAGCAACTCCTACGAGCAGTACTTC. This sequence encodes CASGNSNSYEQYF.

The chain is built from TRBV29-1 and TRBJ1-4, with D unresolved. Germline V gene data show CDR1 as SQVTM and CDR2 as ANQGSEA. The CDR3 sequence is 13 residues long. V was cut by 6 bases and J by 7 bases, with 15 bases left in between. The DNA of the CDR3 is TGCAGCGTCCAACAGAATTCCGGTGAAAAACTGTTTTTT. It encodes CSVQQNSGEKLFF.

CDR3 nucleotide sequence: TGTGCCAGCAGCCTTCAATGGGCAGCAACTAATGAAAAACTGTTTTTT. Residues: CASSLQWAATNEKLFF. The chain has TRBV7-2 and TRBJ1-4; no clear D gene. The CDR3 is 16 amino acids. V shed 5 bases and J shed 0 bases, with 13 bases lying between them. Germline CDR1 reads SGHTA; CDR2 reads FQGNSA. The whole variable domain, filled in from reference TRBV7-2 and TRBJ1-4, reads GAGVSQSPSNKVTEKGKDVELRCDPISGHTALYWYRQSLGQGLEFLIYFQGNSAPDKSGLPSDRFSAERTGGSVSTLTIQRTQQEDSAVYLCASSLQWAATNEKLFFGSGTQLSVL.

In its sample, this clone was seen a few times. This chain connects TRBV30 to TRBJ2-5; D uncertain. The CDR3 spans 13 residues. Germline V lookup: CDR1 GTSNPN, CDR2 SVGIG (reference sequence). Trimming took off 0 bases at V and 1 base at J, with 6 bases between the two ends. The CDR3 region is CAWSVLLQETQYF. CDR3 coding DNA: TGTGCCTGGAGTGTACTTCTCCAAGAGACCCAGTACTTC.

The chain uses TRBV6-5 and TRBJ1-6; tentative D call: TRBD1 (5 bases). V was trimmed by 2 bases and J by 8 bases, leaving 13 bases between them. This CDR3 spans 15 amino acids. Germline V CDR1 and CDR2: MNHEY, SVGAGI. CDR3 nucleotide sequence: TGTGCCAGCAGTTACCTGCAGGGTTCCCATTCACCCCTCCACTTT. It translates to CASSYLQGSHSPLHF.

The CDR3 is CSVEGVDRDQPQHF. CDR3 DNA: TGCAGCGTTGAAGGAGTGGACAGGGACCAGCCCCAGCATTTT. The rearrangement joins TRBV29-1 to TRBJ1-5, with TRBD1 identical over 8 bases. The CDR3 runs to 14 residues. J gave up 7 bases and V 1 base, and 6 bases lay outside the gene matches. The germline V gene has CDR1 SQVTM and CDR2 ANQGSEA.

The count of this clone is one. This rearrangement joins TRBV7-8 to TRBJ1-1; a weak D match, TRBD1 (6 bases). Germline V lookup: CDR1 SGHVS, CDR2 FQNEAQ. Trimming pared 5 bases from V and 4 bases from J, leaving 14 bases between. The CDR3 sequence is 14 residues long. CDR3 sequence reads: CASSLSLGGTEAFF. CDR3 bases: TGTGCCAGCAGCCTCTCGTTAGGGGGCACTGAAGCTTTCTTT.

This clone was detected a few times. V and J are TRBV19 and TRBJ2-5, with D possibly called TRBD1 or TRBD2 (5 bases each). The V end lost 6 bases, the J end lost 4 bases, and 9 bases lay between the germline ends. CDR3 size: 12 residues. Germline V gives CDR1 LNHDA, CDR2 SQIVND (reference sequence). The CDR3 DNA is TGTGCCAGTAGACAGGCGGGAGAGACCCAGTACTTC. It yields the protein CASRQAGETQYF.

This chain uses TRBV7-2 with TRBJ2-7; D could derive from TRBD1 or TRBD2 (5 bases each). The V gene's germline CDR1 is SGHTA and CDR2 FQGNSA. The V end lost 5 bases, the J end lost 7 bases, and 15 bases lay between the germline ends. This CDR3 spans 13 amino acids. The CDR3 coding sequence is TGTGCCAGCAGCCTAGGGACCTCCTGGGAGCAGTACTTC. Encoded protein: CASSLGTSWEQYF.

This chain connects TRBV27 to TRBJ2-7; D is tentatively TRBD1 or TRBD2 (5 bases each). This CDR3 comprises 12 residues. V lost 2 bases and J lost 5, with 7 bases in between. Germline V gene sequence: CDR1 MNHEY, CDR2 SMNVEV (reference sequence). This CDR3 is CASSLLGDEQYF. DNA of the CDR3: TGTGCCAGCAGTTTACTGGGGGACGAGCAGTACTTC.

This chain links TRBV30 with TRBJ2-7; TRBD1 agrees at 7 bases. The CDR3 contains 14 residues. Germline V lookup: CDR1 GTSNPN, CDR2 SVGIG (reference sequence). Trimming cost V 2 bases and J 2 bases; bases outside gene matches: 6. This CDR3 reads CAWSPDRAPYEQYF. DNA of the CDR3: TGTGCCTGGAGTCCCGACAGGGCCCCCTACGAGCAGTACTTC.

The chain joins TRBV9 to TRBJ1-5; D gene unclear. The V gene's germline CDR1 is SGDLS and CDR2 YYNGEE. The CDR3 is 15 amino acids. Between the trimmed V and J ends, which lost 2 bases and 0 bases, there was a span of 9 bases. The CDR3 DNA is TGTGCCAGCAGCGTGGCAGACAATAGCAATCAGCCCCAGCATTTT. This sequence encodes CASSVADNSNQPQHF.

This rearrangement joins TRBV27 to TRBJ2-3; 9 bases align to TRBD1. Trimming removed 4 bases from V and 6 bases from J; junction bases left unmatched: 8. There are 15 residues in the CDR3. Germline V gene sequence: CDR1 MNHEY, CDR2 SMNVEV (reference sequence). Written as DNA, the CDR3 is TGTGCCAGCAGTTCCTCCGGGACAGGGAGCGATACGCAGTATTTT. The encoded protein is CASSSSGTGSDTQYF.

The V gene is TRBV3-1 (or the pseudogene TRBV3-2), the J gene TRBJ2-7; the D gene could be TRBD1 or TRBD2 (6 bases each). CDR3 length: 15 amino acids. Germline-derived CDR1 and CDR2 are LGHDT and YNNKEL (reference sequence). V lost 1 base and J lost 8, with 18 bases in between. The CDR3 region is CASSQAATGGAQQYF. CDR3 bases: TGTGCCAGCAGCCAAGCAGCGACCGGGGGCGCCCAGCAGTACTTC.

The chain is built from TRBV5-4 and TRBJ2-3, with a weak D call TRBD1 (5 bases). This CDR3 is built from 12 residues. V was pared by 0 bases and J by 9 bases, with 8 bases between. Germline assignment: CDR1 SGHNT and CDR2 YYREEE (reference sequence). DNA for the CDR3: TGTGCCAGCAGCTTGGGACAGAACACGCAGTATTTT. Translating gives CASSLGQNTQYF.

The chain carries TRBV30 and TRBJ2-7; D not resolved. V lost 7 bases and J lost 0, with 13 bases in between. Germline V gene data show CDR1 as GTSNPN and CDR2 as SVGIG (reference sequence). This CDR3 comprises 13 residues. The CDR3 sequence: CAYLDGFSYEQYF. The CDR3 nucleotides are TGTGCCTACCTGGACGGCTTCTCCTACGAGCAGTACTTC.

The chain joins TRBV10-3 to TRBJ1-1; D is possibly TRBD1 (6 bases). CDR3 length equals 13 residues. Germline V gene data show CDR1 as ENHRY and CDR2 as SYGVKD. V dropped 8 bases and J dropped 1 base, with 11 bases sitting between them. In nucleotides, the CDR3 is TGTGCCATCGCCGGGGGCGCGAACACTGAAGCTTTCTTT. Protein sequence: CAIAGGANTEAFF.

For the CDR3, the DNA is TGTGCCAGCAGCTCGTTCGCGGGAAACTATGGCTACACCTTC. Translating it yields CASSSFAGNYGYTF. The J gene is TRBJ1-2, the V gene TRBV5-6; D uncertain. The CDR3 extends over 14 amino acids. The germline V gene encodes CDR1 SGHDT and CDR2 YYEEEE. The germline V and J ends were trimmed by 3 bases and 2 bases, with 11 bases remaining between them. Looking up the rest from reference TRBV5-6 and TRBJ1-2 gives the full variable domain: DAGVTQSPTHLIKTRGQQVTLRCSPKSGHDTVSWYQQALGQGPQFIFQYYEEEERQRGNFPDRFSGHQFPNYSSELNVNALLLGDSALYLCASSSFAGNYGYTFGSGTRLTVV.

This clone was observed a handful of times. The chain is built from TRBV6-5 and TRBJ2-7; tentative D call: TRBD1 (6 bases). Germline V gives CDR1 MNHEY, CDR2 SVGAGI. The CDR3 sequence is 15 residues long. Trimming stripped 5 bases from V and 2 bases from J, with 16 bases between. DNA of the CDR3: TGTGCCAGCAGTCGACCTGGGACATTGACCTACGAGCAGTACTTC. Protein sequence: CASSRPGTLTYEQYF.

The chain carries TRBV27 and TRBJ2-7; maybe TRBD1 (8 bases). This CDR3 has 15 amino acids. Germline assignment: CDR1 MNHEY and CDR2 SMNVEV (reference sequence). V was cut by 2 bases and J by 2 bases, with 13 bases left in between. This CDR3 reads CASSLSGTGAYEQYF. Here the CDR3 DNA reads TGTGCCAGCAGTTTAAGCGGGACAGGAGCCTACGAGCAGTACTTC.